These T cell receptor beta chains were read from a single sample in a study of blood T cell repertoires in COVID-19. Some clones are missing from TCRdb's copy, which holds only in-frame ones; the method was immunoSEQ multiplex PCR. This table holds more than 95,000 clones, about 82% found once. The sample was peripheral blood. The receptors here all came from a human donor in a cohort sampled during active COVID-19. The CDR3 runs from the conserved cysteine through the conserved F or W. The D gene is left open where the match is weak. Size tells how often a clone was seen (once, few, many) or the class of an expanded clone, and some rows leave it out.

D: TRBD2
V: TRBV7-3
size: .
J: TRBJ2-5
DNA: TGTGCCAGCAGCCGCTCGACTAGCGGGCTTAGGGAGACCCAGTACTTC
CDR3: CASSRSTSGLRETQYF

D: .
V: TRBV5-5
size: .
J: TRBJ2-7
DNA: TGTGCCAGCAGCTCCCCGGACAGCTACGAGCAGTACTTC
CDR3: CASSSPDSYEQYF

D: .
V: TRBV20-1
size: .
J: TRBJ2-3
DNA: TGCAGTGCTAGTTTTTTGACTAGCACAGATACGCAGTATTTT
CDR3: CSASFLTSTDTQYF

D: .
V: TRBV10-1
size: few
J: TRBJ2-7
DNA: TGCGCCAGCTTACCCAGCCGGGTATACGAGCAGTACTTC
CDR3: CASLPSRVYEQYF

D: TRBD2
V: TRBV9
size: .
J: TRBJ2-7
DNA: TGTGCCAGCAGCGTGACTAGCGGGAGTTCCAGGGGCGAGCAGTACTTC
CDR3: CASSVTSGSSRGEQYF

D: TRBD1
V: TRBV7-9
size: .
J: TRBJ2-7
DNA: TGTGCCAGCAGCTTAGAGACAGGGGGCAAGTACTTC
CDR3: CASSLETGGKYF

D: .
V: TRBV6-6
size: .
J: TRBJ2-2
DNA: TGTGCCAGCAGTTACTCGGTGGGAGTGGGTACCGGGGAGCTGTTTTTT
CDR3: CASSYSVGVGTGELFF

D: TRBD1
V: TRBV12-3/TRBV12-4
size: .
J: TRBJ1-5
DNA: TGTGCCAGCACCCGGGACAGGGGGCAGCCCCAGCATTTT
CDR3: CASTRDRGQPQHF

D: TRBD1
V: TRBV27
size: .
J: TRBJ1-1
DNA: TGTGCCAGCAGTGGGGGACAGGGAGGAACTGAAGCTTTCTTT
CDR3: CASSGGQGGTEAFF

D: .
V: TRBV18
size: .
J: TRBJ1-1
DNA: TGTGCCAGCTCTCAAAATCAGGTGAACACTGAAGCTTTCTTT
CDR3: CASSQNQVNTEAFF

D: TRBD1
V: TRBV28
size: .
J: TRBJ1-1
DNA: TGTGCCAGCAGAACACAGGGGGCTGAAGCTTTCTTT
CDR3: CASRTQGAEAFF

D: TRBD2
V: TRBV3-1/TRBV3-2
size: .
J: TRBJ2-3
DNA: TGTGCCAGCAGCTCTCGACCGGGACTAGCGGGAGGAGATACGCAGTATTTT
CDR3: CASSSRPGLAGGDTQYF

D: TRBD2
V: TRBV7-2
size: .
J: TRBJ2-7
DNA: TGTGCCAGCAGCTTAGCTCTAGCGGGAGGTTCGGGCGAGCAGTACTTC
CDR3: CASSLALAGGSGEQYF

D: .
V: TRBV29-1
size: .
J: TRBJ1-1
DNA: TGCAGCGTTGAAGAATGGGGGGGGAACACTGAAGCTTTCTTT
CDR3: CSVEEWGGNTEAFF

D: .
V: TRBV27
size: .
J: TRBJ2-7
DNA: TGTGCCAGCAGTTTAAGTCCGGGGGAATACGAGCAGTACTTC
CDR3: CASSLSPGEYEQYF

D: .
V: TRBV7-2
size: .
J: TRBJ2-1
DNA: TGTGCCAGCAGCTTTTTCTCGGGCGGGTCCTATAATGAGCAGTTCTTC
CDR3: CASSFFSGGSYNEQFF

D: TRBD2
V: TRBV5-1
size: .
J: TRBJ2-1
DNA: TGCGCCAGCAGCTTGGAAGGGGCTAGCGGATACAATGAGCAGTTCTTC
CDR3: CASSLEGASGYNEQFF

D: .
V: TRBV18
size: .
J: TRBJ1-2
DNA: TGTGCCAGCTCAAGAGGGACACCTGATGGCTACACCTTC
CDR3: CASSRGTPDGYTF

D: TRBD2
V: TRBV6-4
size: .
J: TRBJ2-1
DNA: TGTGCCAGCAGTGTTGGGAGGGACAATGAGCAGTTCTTC
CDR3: CASSVGRDNEQFF

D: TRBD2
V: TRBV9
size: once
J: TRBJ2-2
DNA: TGTGCCAGCAGCGTATCCATCGGCAGCGGGAGTTCCACCGGGGAGCTGTTTTTT
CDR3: CASSVSIGSGSSTGELFF

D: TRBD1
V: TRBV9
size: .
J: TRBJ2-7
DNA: TGTGCCAGCAGCGTAGAAGGAACAGGGGGTTACGAGCAGTACTTC
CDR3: CASSVEGTGGYEQYF

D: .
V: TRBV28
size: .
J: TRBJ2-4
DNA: TGTGCCAGCAGCAGCCCGGGACAAGGAGAAAACATTCAGTACTTC
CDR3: CASSSPGQGENIQYF

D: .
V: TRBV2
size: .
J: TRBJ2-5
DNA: TGTGCCAGCAGCTACGGAGAGACCCAGTACTTC
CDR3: CASSYGETQYF

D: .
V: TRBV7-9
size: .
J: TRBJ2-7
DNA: TGTGCCAGCAGCTCCGCTAATGAGGACTACGAGCAGTACTTC
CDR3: CASSSANEDYEQYF

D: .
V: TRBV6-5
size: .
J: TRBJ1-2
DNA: TGTGCCAGCAGTTACTCCAGGGATTTCTATGGCTACACCTTC
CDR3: CASSYSRDFYGYTF

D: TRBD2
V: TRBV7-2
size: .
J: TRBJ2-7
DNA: TGTGCCAGCAGCCTATCGGGACTAGCGGGAGAAGAGCAGTACTTC
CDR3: CASSLSGLAGEEQYF

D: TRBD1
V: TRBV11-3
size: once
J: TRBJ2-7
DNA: TGTGCCAGCAGCCCTCCTCGACAGGGGGCTAGTCACGAGCAGTACTTC
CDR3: CASSPPRQGASHEQYF

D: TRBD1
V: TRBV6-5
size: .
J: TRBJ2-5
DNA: TGTGCCAGCAGCCTCCACAGGGGGCGGGAGGAGACCCAGTACTTC
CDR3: CASSLHRGREETQYF

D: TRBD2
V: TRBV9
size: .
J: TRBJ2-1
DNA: TGTGCCAGCAGCGTGACTAGCGGGAGTTCCTACAATGAGCAGTTCTTC
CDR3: CASSVTSGSSYNEQFF

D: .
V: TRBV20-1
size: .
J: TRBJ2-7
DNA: TGCAGTGCTAGTGATGCGGGAACTCTAGACGAGCAGTACTTC
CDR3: CSASDAGTLDEQYF

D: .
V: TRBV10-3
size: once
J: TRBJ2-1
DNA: TGTGCCATCAGTTTCGGGGACAATGAGCAGTTCTTC
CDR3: CAISFGDNEQFF

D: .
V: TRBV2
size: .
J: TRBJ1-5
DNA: TGTGCCAGCAGCGGTAGAGGGAATAGCAATCAGCCCCAGCATTTT
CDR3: CASSGRGNSNQPQHF

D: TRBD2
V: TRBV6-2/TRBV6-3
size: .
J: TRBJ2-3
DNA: TGTGCCAGCAGTTACCCCGAGCCGGGACTAGCGGGAGATACGCAGTATTTT
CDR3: CASSYPEPGLAGDTQYF

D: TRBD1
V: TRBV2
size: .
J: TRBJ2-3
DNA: TGTGCCAGCAGTGAACAGGGGGCAACAGATACGCAGTATTTT
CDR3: CASSEQGATDTQYF

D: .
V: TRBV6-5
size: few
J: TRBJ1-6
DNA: TGTGCCAGCAAAAATAATAATTCACCCCTCCACTTT
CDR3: CASKNNNSPLHF

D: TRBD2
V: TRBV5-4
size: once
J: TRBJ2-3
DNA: TGTGCCAGCAGCGACGCCGGGACTACCACAGATACGCAGTATTTT
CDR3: CASSDAGTTTDTQYF

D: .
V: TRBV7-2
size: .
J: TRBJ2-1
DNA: TGTGCCAGCAGCTTAGGTTGGATCGGGGGCAATGAGCAGTTCTTC
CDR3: CASSLGWIGGNEQFF